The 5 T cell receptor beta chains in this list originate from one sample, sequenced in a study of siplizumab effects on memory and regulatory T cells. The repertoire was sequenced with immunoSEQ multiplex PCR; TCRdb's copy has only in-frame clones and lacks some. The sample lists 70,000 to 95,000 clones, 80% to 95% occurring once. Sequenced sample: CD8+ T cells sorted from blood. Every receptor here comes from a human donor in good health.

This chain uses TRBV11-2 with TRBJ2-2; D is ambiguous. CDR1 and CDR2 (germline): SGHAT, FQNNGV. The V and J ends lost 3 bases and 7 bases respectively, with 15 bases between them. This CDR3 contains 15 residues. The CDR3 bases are TGTGCCAGCAGCTTTGGATCCGAATTGGGCGGGGAGCTGTTTTTT. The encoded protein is CASSFGSELGGELFF. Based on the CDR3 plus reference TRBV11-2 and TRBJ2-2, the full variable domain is EAGVAQSPRYKIIEKRQSVAFWCNPISGHATLYWYQQILGQGPKLLIQFQNNGVVDDSQLPKDRFSAERLKGVDSTLKIQPAKLEDSAVYLCASSFGSELGGELFFGEGSRLTVL.

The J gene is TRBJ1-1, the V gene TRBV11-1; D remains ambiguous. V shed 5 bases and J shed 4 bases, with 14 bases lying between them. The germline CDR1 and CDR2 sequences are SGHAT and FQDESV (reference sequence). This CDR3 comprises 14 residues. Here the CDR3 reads CASSTDGWGTEAFF. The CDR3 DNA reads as TGTGCCAGCAGCACCGACGGCTGGGGCACTGAAGCTTTCTTT.

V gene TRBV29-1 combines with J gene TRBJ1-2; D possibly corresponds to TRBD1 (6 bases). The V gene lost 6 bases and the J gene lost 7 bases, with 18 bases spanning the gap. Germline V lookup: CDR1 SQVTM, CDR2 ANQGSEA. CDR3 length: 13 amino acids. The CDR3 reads CSVPYPGDSGYTF. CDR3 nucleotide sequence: TGCAGCGTGCCGTACCCAGGGGACTCTGGCTACACCTTC.

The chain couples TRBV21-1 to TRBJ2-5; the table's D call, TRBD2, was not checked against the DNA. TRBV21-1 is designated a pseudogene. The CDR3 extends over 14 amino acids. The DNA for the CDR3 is TGTGCCAGCTTCGGGTTGGGGCGGGATGAGACCCAGTACTTC. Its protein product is CASFGLGRDETQYF.

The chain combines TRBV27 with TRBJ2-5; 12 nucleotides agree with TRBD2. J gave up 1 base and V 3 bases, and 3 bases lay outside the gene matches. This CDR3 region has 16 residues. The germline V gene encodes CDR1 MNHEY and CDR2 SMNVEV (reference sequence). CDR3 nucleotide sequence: TGTGCCAGCAGTTTGGGACTAGCGGGTTTCCAAGAGACCCAGTACTTC. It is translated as CASSLGLAGFQETQYF.